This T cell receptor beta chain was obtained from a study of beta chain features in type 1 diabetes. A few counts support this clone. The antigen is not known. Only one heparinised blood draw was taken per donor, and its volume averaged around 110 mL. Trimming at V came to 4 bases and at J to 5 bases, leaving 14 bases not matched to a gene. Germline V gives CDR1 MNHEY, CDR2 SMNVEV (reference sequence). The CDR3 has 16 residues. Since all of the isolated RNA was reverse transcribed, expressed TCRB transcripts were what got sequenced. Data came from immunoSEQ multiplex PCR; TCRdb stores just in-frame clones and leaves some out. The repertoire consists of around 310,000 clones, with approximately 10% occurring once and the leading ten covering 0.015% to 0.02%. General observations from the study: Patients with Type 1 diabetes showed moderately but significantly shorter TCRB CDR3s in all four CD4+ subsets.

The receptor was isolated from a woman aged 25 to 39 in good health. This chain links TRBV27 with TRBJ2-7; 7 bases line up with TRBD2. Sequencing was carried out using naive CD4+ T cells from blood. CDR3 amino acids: CASSSQMGGSRHEQYF. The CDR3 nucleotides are TGTGCCAGCAGTTCCCAAATGGGGGGGTCGAGGCACGAGCAGTACTTC.